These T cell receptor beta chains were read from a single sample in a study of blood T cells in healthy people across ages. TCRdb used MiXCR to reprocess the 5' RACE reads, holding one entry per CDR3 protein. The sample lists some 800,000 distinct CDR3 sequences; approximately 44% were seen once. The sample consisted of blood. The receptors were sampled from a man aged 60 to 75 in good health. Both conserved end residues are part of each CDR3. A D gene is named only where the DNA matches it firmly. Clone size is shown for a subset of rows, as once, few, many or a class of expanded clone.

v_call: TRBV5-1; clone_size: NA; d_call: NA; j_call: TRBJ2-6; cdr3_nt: TGCGCCAGCAGCCAGATTACAGTCTCTGGGGCCAACGTCCTGACTTTC; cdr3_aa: CASSQITVSGANVLTF
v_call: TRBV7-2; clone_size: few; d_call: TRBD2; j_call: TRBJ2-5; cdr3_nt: TGTGCCAGCAGTTATTCTAGCGGGGCCCAAGAGACCCAGTACTTC; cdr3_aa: CASSYSSGAQETQYF
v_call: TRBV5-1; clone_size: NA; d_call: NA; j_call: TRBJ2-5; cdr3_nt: TGCGCCAGCAGCCGTGACGGATCTTCGTACCAAGAGACCCAGTACTTC; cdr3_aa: CASSRDGSSYQETQYF
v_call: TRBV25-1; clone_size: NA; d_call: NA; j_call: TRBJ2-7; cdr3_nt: TGTGCCAGCAGTGGGACAGGGACTAGTTCCTACGAGCAGTACTTC; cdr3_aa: CASSGTGTSSYEQYF
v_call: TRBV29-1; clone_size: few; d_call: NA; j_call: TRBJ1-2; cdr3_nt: TGCAGCGTTGTAAAGGACAGCCCGGCGGACTATGGCTACACCTTC; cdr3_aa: CSVVKDSPADYGYTF
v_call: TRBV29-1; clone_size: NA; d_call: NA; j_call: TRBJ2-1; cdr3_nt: TGCAGCGTTGAAGATTTGGGTAATGAGCAGTTCTTC; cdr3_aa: CSVEDLGNEQFF
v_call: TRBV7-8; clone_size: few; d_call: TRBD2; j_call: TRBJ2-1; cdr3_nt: TGTGCCAGCAGCTGGACTAGCGGGGACTACAATGAGCAGTTCTTC; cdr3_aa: CASSWTSGDYNEQFF
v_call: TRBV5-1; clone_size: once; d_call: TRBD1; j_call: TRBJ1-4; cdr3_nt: TGCGCCAGCAGCTCCAGGGGGGCGGATAATGAAAAACTGTTTTTT; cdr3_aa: CASSSRGADNEKLFF
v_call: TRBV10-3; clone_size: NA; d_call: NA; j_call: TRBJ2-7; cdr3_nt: TGTGCCATCAGTGGGGGGGCTCCCTACGAGCAGTACTTC; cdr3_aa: CAISGGAPYEQYF
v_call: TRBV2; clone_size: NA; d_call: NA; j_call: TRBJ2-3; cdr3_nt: TGTGCCAGCAGGCCCGACGGTGATACGCAGTATTTT; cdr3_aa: CASRPDGDTQYF
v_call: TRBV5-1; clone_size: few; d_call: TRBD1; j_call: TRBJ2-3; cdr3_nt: TGCGCCAGCAGCAACCGACAGGGAAAGTTCGCAGATACGCAGTATTTT; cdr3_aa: CASSNRQGKFADTQYF
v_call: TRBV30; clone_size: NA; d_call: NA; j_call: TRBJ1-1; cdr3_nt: TGTGCCTGGCAGTATCCCGGGGGGAAGGACGCTGAAGCTTTCTTT; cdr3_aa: CAWQYPGGKDAEAFF
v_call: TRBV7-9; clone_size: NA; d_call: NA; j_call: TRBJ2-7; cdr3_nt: TGTGCCAGCAGCCCCCAGTCCCCGGGGGAAACTACCTACGAGCAGTACTTC; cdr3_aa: CASSPQSPGETTYEQYF
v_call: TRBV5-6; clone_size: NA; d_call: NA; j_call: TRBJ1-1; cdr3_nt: TGTGCCAGCAGCTTGGTAGGTCTCTTTAGGGGTGAAGCTTTCTTT; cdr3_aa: CASSLVGLFRGEAFF
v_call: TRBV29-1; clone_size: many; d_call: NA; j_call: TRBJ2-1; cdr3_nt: TGCAGCGGGGGGAAGGGCTACAATGAGCAGTTCTTC; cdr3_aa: CSGGKGYNEQFF
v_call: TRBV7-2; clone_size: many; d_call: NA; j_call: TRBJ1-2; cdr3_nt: TGTGCCAGCAGCTTAGCGCCGACTAACTATGGCTACACCTTC; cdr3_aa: CASSLAPTNYGYTF
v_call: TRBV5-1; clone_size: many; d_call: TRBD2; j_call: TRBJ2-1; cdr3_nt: TGCGCCAGCAGCTTGGAAATAGCGGGTTACAATGAGCAGTTCTTC; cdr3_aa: CASSLEIAGYNEQFF
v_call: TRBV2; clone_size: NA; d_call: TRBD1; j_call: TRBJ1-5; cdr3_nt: TGTGCCAGCAGAGGGGACAGTCTCAATCAGCCCCAGCATTTT; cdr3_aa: CASRGDSLNQPQHF
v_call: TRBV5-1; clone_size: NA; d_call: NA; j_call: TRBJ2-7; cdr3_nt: TGCGCCAGCAGCTTGGGACTGGGGACGGGCGAGCAGTACTTC; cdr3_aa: CASSLGLGTGEQYF
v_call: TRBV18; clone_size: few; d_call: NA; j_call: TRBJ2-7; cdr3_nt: TGTGCCAGCTCACCGAGACCTAAGAGCTCCTACGAGCAGTACTTC; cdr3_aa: CASSPRPKSSYEQYF
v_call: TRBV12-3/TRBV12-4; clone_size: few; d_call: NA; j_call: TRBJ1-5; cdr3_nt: TGTGCCAGCAGTTTGGGTGGGGTTTATAGCAATCAGCCCCAGCATTTT; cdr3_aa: CASSLGGVYSNQPQHF
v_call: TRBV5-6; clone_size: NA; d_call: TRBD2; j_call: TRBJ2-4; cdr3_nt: TGTGCCAGCAGCTCGAGACTAGCGGGGGGCCGGCTAGCCAAAAACATTCAGTACTTC; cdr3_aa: CASSSRLAGGRLAKNIQYF
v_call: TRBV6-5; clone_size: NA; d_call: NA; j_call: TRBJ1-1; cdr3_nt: TGTGCCAGCACCCCTGACAGGACTTTGAACACTGAAGCTTTCTTT; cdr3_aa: CASTPDRTLNTEAFF
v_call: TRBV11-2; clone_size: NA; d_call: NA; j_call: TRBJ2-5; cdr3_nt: TGTGCCAGCAGAAGGGGCTCGGGGACCCAGTACTTC; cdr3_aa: CASRRGSGTQYF
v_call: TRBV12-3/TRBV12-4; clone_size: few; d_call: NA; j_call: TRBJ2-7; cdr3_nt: TGTGCCAGCAGCAGGGACGGACTCTCCTACGAGCAGTACTTC; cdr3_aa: CASSRDGLSYEQYF
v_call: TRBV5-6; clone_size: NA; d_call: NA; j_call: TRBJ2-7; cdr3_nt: TGTGCCAGCAGCTGGACGGGACTGGGGGAGCAGTACTTC; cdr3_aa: CASSWTGLGEQYF
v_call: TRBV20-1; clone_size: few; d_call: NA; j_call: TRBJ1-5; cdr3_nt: TGCAGTGCTAGAACCCGATCAACGAGGGGCAATCAGCCCCAGCATTTT; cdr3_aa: CSARTRSTRGNQPQHF
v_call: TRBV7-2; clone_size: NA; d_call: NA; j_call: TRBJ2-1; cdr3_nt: TGTGCCAGCAGCCTTGGGACAACCCCCGCGTGGTTCTTC; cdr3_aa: CASSLGTTPAWFF
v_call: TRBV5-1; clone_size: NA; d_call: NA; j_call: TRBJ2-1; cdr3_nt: TGCGCCAGCAGCTTGTGGAATCAGGGGATAAGATCCTACAATGAGCAGTTCTTC; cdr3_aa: CASSLWNQGIRSYNEQFF
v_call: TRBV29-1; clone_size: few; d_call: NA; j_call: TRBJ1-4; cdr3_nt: TGCAGCGTTGGACGGCCAGAGAGAGGAACAACTAATGAAAAACTGTTTTTT; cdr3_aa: CSVGRPERGTTNEKLFF
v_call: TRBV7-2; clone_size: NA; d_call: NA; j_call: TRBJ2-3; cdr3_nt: TGTGCCAGCAGCGCTAAGGTGGGGGGATATGTCGCAGATACGCAGTATTTT; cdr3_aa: CASSAKVGGYVADTQYF
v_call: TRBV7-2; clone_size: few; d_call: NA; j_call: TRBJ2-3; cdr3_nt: TGTGCCAGCAGTGTATACCCGGACACGCAGTATTTT; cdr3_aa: CASSVYPDTQYF
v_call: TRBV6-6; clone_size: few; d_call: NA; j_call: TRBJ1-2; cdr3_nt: TGTGCCAGCAGTTTCAGCCGAGAAGATGGCTACACCTTC; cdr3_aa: CASSFSREDGYTF
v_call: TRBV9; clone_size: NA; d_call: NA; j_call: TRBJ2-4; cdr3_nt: TGTGCCAGCAACGACGGCCAAAACATTCAGTACTTC; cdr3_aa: CASNDGQNIQYF
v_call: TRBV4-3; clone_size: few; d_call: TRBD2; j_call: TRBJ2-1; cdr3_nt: TGCGCCAGCAGCTCCCTAGCTAGCGGGGGGAGCTCCTACAATGAGCAGTTCTTC; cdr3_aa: CASSSLASGGSSYNEQFF
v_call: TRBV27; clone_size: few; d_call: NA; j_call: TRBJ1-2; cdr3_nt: TGTGCCAGCAGTTTATCCCGAGGTACAGGGCAACGCGGCTACACCTTC; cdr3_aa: CASSLSRGTGQRGYTF
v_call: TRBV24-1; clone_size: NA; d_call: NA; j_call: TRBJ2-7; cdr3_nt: TGTGCCACAAGGCCGGGGCGAAGCAACTACGAGCAGTACTTC; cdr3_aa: CATRPGRSNYEQYF
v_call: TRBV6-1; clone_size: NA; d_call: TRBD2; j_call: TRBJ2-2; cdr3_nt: TGTGCCAGCAGGAGACTTTTTAGCGGGGGGGGGCCCGGGGAGCTGTTTTTT; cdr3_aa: CASRRLFSGGGPGELFF
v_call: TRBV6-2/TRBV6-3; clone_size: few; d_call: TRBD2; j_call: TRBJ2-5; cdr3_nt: TGTGCCAGCAGTCCCGGGACTAGCGGGGTGAAAGTTGAAGAGACCCAGTACTTC; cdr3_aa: CASSPGTSGVKVEETQYF
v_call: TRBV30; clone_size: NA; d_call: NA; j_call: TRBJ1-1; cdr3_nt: TGTGCCTGCCCAAACTTCGGGGACACTGAAGCTTTCTTT; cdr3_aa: CACPNFGDTEAFF
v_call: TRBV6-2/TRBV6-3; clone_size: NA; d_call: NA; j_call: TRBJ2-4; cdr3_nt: TGTGCCAGCAGCTCCCCGGACTTAGCCAAAAACATTCAGTACTTC; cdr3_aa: CASSSPDLAKNIQYF
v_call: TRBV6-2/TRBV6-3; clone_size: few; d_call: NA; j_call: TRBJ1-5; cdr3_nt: TGTGCCAGCAGTCACCGGGACAGCAATCAGCCCCAGCATTTT; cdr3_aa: CASSHRDSNQPQHF
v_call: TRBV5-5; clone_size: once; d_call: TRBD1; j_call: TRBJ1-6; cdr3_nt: TGTGCCAGCAGCTTGCTCTGGACAGGGGATTCACCCCTCCACTTT; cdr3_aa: CASSLLWTGDSPLHF
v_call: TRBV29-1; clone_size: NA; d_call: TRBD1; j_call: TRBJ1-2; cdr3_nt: TGCAGCGTCTACCGGACAGGGAACTATGGCTACACCTTC; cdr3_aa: CSVYRTGNYGYTF
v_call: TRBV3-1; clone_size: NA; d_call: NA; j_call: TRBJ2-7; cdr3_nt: TGTGCCAGCAGCCAGTGGGCAGCCCAGGAGCAGTACTTC; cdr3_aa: CASSQWAAQEQYF
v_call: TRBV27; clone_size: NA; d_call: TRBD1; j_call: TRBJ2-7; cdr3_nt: TGTGCCAGCAGTTCAAGAACCCCGGACAGGGGAGGGTACGAGCAGTACTTC; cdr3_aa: CASSSRTPDRGGYEQYF
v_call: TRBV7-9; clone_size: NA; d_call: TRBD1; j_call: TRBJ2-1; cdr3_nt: TGTGCCGGCAGCTTACGGGACAGGGGCAATGAGCAGTTCTTC; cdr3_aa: CAGSLRDRGNEQFF
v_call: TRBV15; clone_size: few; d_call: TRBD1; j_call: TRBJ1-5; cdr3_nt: TGTGCCACCAGCAGAACCAGGACAGGGGGTGGCAATCAGCCCCAGCATTTT; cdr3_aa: CATSRTRTGGGNQPQHF
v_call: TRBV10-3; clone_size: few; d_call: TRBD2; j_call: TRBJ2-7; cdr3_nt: TGTGCCATCAGGGGGACTAGCGGGGGCACTACCTACGAGCAGTACTTC; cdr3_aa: CAIRGTSGGTTYEQYF
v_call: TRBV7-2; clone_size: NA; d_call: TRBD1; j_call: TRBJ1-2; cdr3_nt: TGTGCCAGCAGCTTAGTACGCCAGGGGGACGGCTACACCTTC; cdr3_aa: CASSLVRQGDGYTF
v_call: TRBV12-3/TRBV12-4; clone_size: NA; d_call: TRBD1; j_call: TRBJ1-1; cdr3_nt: TGTGCCAGCAATCCCGGGACAGGGAACACTGAAGCTTTCTTT; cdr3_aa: CASNPGTGNTEAFF
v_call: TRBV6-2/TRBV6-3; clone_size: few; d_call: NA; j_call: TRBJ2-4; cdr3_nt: TGTGCCAGCAGTTACAAGACAGGATTGTACTTC; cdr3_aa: CASSYKTGLYF